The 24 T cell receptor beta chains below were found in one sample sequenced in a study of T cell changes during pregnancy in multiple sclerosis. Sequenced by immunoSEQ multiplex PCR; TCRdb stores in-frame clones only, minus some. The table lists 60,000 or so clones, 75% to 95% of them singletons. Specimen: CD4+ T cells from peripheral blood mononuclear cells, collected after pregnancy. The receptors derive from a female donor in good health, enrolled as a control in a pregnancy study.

The CDR3 protein is CASSTTSGGVSYNEQFF. DNA of the CDR3: TGTGCCAGTAGTACGACTAGCGGTGGAGTATCCTACAATGAGCAGTTCTTC. The rearrangement uses TRBV19 and TRBJ2-1, with 9 bases matching TRBD2. The germline CDR1 and CDR2 sequences are LNHDA and SQIVND (reference sequence). J gave up 1 base and V 4 bases, and 8 bases lay outside the gene matches. The CDR3 runs to 17 residues.

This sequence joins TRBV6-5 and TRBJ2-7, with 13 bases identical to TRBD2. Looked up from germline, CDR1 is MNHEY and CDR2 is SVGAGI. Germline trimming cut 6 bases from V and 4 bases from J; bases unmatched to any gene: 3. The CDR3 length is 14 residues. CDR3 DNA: TGTGCCAGCAGACAACTAGCGGGGGGGTACGAGCAGTACTTC. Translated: CASRQLAGGYEQYF.

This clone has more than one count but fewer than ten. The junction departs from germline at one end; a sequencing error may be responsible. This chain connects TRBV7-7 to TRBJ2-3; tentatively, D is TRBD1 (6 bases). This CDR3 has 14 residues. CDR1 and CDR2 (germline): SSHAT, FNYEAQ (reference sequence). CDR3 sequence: CASSPGTSTDTQYF. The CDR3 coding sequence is TGTGCTAGCAGCCCCGGGACAAGCACAGATACGCAGTATTTT.

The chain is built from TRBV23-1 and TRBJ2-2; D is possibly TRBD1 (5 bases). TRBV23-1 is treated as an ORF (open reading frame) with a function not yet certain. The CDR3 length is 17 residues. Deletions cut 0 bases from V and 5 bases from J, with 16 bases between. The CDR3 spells CASSQSRWGRVTGELFF. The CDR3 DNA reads TGCGCCAGCAGTCAATCCCGTTGGGGCAGAGTGACCGGGGAGCTGTTTTTT.

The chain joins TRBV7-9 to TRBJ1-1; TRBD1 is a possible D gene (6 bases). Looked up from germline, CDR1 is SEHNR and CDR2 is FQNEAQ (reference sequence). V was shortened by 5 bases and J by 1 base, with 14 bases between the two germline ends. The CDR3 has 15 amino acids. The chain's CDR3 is CASSKPRGGNTEAFF. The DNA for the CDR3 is TGTGCCAGCAGCAAACCCAGGGGTGGGAACACTGAAGCTTTCTTT.

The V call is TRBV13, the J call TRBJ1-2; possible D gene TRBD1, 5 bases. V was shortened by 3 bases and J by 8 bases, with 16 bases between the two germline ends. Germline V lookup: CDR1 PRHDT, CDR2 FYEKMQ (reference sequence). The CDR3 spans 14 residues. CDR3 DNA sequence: TGTGCCAGCAGCTTCCCGATAAGACAGAGAGGCTACACCTTC. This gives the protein CASSFPIRQRGYTF.

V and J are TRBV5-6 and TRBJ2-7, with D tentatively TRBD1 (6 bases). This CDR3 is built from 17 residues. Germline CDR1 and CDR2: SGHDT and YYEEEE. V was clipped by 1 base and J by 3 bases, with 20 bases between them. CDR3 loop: CASSLPSGTTLSYEQYF. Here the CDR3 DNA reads TGTGCCAGCAGCTTGCCTTCCGGGACAACTTTGAGCTACGAGCAGTACTTC.

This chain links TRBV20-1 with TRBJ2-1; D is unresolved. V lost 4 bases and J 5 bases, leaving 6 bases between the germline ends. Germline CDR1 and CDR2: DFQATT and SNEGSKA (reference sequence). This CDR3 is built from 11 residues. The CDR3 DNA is TGCAGTGCTACTTTAGACAATGAGCAGTTCTTC. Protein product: CSATLDNEQFF.

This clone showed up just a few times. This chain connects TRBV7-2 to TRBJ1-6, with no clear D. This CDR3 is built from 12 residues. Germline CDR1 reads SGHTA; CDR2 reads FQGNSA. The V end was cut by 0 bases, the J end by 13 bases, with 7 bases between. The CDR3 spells CASSLAPSPLHF. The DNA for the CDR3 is TGTGCCAGCAGCTTAGCCCCGTCCCCCCTCCACTTT.

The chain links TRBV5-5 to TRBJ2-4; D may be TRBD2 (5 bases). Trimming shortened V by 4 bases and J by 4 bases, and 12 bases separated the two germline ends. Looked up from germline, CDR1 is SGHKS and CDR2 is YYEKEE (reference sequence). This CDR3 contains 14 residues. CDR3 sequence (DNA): TGTGCCAGCAGCGCCTTGACGGGGAAAAACATTCAGTACTTC. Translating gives CASSALTGKNIQYF.

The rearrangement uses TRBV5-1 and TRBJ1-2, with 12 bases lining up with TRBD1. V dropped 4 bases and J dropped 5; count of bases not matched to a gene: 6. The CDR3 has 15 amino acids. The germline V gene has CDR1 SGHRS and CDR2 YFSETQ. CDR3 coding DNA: TGCGCCAGCAGCCAGGGGACAGGGGGCGGATATGGCTACACCTTC. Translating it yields CASSQGTGGGYGYTF.

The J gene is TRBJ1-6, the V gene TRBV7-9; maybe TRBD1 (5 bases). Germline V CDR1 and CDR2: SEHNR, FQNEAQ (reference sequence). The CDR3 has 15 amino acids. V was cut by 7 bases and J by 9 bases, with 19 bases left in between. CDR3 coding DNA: TGTGCCAGCATCGCGGGGCAGGGAAACGTTTCACCCCTCCACTTT. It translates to CASIAGQGNVSPLHF. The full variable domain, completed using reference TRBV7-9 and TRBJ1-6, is DTGVSQNPRHKITKRGQNVTFRCDPISEHNRLYWYRQTLGQGPEFLTYFQNEAQLEKSRLLSDRFSAERPKGSFSTLEIQRTEQGDSAMYLCASIAGQGNVSPLHFGNGTRLTVT.

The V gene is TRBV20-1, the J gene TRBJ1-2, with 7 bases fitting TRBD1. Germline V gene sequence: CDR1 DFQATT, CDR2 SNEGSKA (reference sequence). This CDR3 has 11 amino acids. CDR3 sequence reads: CGTGEYYGYTF. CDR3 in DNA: TGCGGTACAGGGGAGTACTATGGCTACACCTTC.

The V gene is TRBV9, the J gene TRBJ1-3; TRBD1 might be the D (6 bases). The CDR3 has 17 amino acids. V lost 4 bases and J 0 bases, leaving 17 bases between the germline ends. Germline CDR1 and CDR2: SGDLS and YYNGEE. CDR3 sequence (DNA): TGTGCCAGCAGCTCCCCCGGGACAATAAACTCTGGAAACACCATATATTTT. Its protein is CASSSPGTINSGNTIYF.

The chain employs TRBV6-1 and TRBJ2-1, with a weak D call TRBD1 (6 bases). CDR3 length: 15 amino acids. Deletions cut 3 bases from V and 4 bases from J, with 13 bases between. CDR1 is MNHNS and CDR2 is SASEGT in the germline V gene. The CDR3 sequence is CASSERQVGYNEQFF. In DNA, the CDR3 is TGTGCCAGCAGTGAGCGACAGGTCGGGTACAATGAGCAGTTCTTC.

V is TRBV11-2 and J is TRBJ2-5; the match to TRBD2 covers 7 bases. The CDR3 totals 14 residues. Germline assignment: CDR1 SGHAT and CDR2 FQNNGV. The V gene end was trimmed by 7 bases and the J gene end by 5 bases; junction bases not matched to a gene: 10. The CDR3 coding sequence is TGTGCCAGCATTCTCGGGGGAGGGGTGGAGACCCAGTACTTC. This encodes CASILGGGVETQYF.

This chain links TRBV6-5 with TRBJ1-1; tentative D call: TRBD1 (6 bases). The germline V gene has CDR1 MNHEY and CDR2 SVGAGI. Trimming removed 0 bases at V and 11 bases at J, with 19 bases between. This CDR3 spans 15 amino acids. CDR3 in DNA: TGTGCCAGCAGTTACTCGGGGAAAACCGGGAGGGGGGCTTTCTTT. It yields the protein CASSYSGKTGRGAFF.

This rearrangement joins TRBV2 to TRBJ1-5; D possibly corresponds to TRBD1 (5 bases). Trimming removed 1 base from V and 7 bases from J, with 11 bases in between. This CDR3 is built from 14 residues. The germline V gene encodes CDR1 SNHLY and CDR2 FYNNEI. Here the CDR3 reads CASSEVAGRQPQHF. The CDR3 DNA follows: TGTGCCAGCAGTGAAGTTGCAGGGAGGCAGCCCCAGCATTTT.

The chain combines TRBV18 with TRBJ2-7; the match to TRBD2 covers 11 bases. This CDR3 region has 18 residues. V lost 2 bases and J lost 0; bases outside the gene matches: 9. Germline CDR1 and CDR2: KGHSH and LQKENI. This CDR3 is CASSPAGGGLADSYEQYF. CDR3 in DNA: TGTGCCAGCTCACCAGCCGGCGGGGGACTAGCGGACTCCTACGAGCAGTACTTC.

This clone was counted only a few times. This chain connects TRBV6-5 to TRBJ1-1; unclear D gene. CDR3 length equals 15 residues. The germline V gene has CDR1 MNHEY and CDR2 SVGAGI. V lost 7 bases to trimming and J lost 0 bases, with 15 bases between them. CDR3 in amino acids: CASNVGLTLNTEAFF. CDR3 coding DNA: TGTGCCAGCAATGTCGGTCTCACTTTGAACACTGAAGCTTTCTTT.

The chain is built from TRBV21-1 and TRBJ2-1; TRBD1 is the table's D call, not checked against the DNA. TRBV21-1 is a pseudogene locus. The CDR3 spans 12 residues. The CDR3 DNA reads TGTTACCAGGGCCCCCGCTCCAATGAGCAGTTCTTC. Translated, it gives CYQGPRSNEQFF.

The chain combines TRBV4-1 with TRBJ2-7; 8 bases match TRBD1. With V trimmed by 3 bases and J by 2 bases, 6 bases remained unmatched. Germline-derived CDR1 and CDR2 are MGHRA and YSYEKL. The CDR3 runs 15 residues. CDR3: CASSHLTGATYEQYF. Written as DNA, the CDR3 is TGCGCCAGCAGCCACTTGACAGGGGCAACCTACGAGCAGTACTTC.

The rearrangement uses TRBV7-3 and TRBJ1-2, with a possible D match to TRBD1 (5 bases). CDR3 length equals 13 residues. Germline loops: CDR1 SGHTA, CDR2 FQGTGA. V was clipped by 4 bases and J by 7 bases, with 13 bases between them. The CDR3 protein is CASSWDGTGGYTF. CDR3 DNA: TGTGCCAGCAGCTGGGACGGGACTGGTGGCTACACCTTC.

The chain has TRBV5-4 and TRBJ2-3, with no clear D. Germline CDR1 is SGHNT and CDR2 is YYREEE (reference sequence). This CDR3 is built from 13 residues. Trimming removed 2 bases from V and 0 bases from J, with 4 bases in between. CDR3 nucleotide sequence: TGTGCCAGCAGCTTCTACAGCACAGATACGCAGTATTTT. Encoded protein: CASSFYSTDTQYF.